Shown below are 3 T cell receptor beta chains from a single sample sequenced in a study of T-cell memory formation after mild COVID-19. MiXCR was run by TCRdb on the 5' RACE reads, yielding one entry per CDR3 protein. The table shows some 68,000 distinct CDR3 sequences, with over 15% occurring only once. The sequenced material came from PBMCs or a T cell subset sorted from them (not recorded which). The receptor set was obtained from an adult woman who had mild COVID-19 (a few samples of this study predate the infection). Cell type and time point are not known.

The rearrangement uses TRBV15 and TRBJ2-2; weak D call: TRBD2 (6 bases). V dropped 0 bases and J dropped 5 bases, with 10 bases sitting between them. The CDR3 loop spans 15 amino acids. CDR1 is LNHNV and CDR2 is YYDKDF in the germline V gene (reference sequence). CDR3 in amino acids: CATSRETGGTGELFF. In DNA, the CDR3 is TGTGCCACCAGCAGAGAAACAGGAGGGACCGGGGAGCTGTTTTTT.

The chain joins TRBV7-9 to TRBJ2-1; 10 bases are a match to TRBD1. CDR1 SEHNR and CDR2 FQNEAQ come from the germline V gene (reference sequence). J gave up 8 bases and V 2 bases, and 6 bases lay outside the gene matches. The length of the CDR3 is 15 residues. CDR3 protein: CASSLPGQGVDEQFF. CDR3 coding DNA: TGTGCCAGCAGCTTACCCGGACAGGGGGTCGATGAGCAGTTCTTC.

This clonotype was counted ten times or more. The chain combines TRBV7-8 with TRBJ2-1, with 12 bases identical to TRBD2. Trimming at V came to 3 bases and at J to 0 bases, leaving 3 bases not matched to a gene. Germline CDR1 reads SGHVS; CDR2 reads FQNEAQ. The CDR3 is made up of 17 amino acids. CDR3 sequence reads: CASSLATSGSSYNEQFF. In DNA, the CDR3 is TGTGCCAGCAGCTTGGCGACTAGCGGGAGCTCCTACAATGAGCAGTTCTTC.